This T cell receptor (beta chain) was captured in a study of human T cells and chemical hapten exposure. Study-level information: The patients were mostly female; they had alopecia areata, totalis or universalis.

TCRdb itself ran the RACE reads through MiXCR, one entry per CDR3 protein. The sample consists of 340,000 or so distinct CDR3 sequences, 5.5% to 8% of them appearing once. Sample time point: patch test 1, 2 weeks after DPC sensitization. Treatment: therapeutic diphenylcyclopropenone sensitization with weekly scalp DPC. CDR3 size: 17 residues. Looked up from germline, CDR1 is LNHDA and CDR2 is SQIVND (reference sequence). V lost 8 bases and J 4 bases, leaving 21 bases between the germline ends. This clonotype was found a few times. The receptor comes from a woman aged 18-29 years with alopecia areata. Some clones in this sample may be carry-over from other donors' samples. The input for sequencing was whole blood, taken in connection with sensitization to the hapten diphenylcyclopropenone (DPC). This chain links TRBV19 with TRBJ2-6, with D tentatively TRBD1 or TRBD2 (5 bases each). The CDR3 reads CASPILHGTTGANVLTF. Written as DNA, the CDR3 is TGTGCCAGTCCGATCCTACACGGGACGACCGGGGCCAACGTCCTGACTTTC.